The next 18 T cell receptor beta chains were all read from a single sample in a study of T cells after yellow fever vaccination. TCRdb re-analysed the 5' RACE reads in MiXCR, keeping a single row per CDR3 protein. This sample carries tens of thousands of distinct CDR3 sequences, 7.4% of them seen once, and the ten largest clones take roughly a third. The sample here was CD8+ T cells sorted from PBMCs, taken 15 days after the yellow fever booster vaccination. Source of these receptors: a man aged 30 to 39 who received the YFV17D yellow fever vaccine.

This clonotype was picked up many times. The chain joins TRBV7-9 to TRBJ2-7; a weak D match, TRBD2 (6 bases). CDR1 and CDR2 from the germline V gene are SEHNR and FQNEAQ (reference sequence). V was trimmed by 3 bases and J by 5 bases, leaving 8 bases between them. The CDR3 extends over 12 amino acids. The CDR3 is CASSFGTHEQYF. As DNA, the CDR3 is TGTGCCAGCAGCTTCGGGACTCACGAGCAGTACTTC.

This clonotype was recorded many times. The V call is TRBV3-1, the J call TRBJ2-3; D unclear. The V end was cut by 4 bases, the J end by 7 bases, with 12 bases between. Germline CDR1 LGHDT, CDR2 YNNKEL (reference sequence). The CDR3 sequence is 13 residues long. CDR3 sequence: CASSPIGANTQYF. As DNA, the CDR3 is TGTGCCAGCAGCCCCATAGGTGCAAATACGCAGTATTTT.

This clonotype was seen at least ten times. CDR3 coding DNA: TGTGCCAGCAGCTTAGCGACGGGGCCAGACCAAGAGACCCAGTACTTC. This encodes CASSLATGPDQETQYF. This chain connects TRBV7-6 to TRBJ2-5; D might be TRBD1 or TRBD2, each matching 5 bases. Germline CDR1 is SGHVS and CDR2 is FNYEAQ. Trimming pared 0 bases from V and 0 bases from J, leaving 11 bases between. The CDR3 runs 16 residues.

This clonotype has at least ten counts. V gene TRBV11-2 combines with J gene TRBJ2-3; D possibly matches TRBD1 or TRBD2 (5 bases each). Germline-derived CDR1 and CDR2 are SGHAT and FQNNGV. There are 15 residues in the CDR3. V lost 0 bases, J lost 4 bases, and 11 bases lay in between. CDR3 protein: CASSLERLGADTQYF. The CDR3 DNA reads TGTGCCAGCAGCTTAGAAAGGCTGGGGGCAGATACGCAGTATTTT. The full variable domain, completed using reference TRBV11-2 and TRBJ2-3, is EAGVAQSPRYKIIEKRQSVAFWCNPISGHATLYWYQQILGQGPKLLIQFQNNGVVDDSQLPKDRFSAERLKGVDSTLKIQPAKLEDSAVYLCASSLERLGADTQYFGPGTRLTVL.

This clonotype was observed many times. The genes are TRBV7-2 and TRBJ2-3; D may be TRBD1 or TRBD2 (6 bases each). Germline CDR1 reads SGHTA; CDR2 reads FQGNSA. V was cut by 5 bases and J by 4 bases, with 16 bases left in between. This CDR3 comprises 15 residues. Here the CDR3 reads CASSPYPGASDTQYF. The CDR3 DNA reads TGTGCCAGCAGCCCATACCCGGGGGCCTCAGATACGCAGTATTTT.

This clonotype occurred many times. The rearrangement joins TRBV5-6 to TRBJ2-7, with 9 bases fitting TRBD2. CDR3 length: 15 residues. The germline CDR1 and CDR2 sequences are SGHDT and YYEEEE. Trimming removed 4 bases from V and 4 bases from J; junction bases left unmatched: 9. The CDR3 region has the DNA TGTGCCAGCAGCCCCCGGGCTAGCGGGGATTACGAGCAGTACTTC. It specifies CASSPRASGDYEQYF.

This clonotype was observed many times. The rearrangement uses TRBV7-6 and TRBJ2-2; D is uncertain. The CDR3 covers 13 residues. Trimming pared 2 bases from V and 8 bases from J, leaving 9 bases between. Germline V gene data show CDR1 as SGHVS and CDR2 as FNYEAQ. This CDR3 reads CASSLSPLGELFF. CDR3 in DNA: TGTGCCAGCAGCTTAAGCCCCTTGGGGGAGCTGTTTTTT.

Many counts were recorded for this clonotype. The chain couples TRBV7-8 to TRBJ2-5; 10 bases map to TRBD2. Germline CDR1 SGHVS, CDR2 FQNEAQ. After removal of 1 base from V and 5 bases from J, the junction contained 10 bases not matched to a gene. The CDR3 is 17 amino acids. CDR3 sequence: CASSLGLAGDFWETQYF. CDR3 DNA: TGTGCCAGCAGCTTAGGCCTAGCGGGAGATTTTTGGGAGACCCAGTACTTC.

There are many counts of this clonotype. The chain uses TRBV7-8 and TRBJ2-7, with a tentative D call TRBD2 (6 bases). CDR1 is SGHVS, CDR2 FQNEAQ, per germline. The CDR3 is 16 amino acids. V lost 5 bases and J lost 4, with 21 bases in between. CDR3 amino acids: CASSPLAVGPRYEQYF. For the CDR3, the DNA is TGTGCCAGCAGCCCGTTAGCGGTGGGGCCCAGGTACGAGCAGTACTTC.

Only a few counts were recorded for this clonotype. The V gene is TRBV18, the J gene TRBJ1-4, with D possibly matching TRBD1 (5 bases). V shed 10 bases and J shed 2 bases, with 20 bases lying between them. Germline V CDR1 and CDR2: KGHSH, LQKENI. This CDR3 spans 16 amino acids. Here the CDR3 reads CAIRQTVPSTNEKLFF. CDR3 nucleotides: TGTGCCATCCGCCAGACAGTTCCCTCCACTAATGAAAAACTGTTTTTT.

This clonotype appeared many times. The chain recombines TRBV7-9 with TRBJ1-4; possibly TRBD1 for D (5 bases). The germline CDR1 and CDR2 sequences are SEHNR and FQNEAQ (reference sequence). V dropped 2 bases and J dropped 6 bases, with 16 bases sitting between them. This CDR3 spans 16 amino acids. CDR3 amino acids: CASSLWRGRDDEKLFF. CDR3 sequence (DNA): TGTGCCAGCAGCTTATGGCGTGGCAGGGATGATGAAAAACTGTTTTTT.

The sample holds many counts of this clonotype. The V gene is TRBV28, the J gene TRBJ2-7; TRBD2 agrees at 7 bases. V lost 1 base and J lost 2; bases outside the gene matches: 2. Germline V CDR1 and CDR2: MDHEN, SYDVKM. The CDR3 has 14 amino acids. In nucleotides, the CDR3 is TGTGCCAGCAGTTTATTGGGAGGGCCCTACGAGCAGTACTTC. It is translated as CASSLLGGPYEQYF. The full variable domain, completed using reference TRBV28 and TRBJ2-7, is DVKVTQSSRYLVKRTGEKVFLECVQDMDHENMFWYRQDPGLGLRLIYFSYDVKMKEKGDIPEGYSVSREKKERFSLILESASTNQTSMYLCASSLLGGPYEQYFGPGTRLTVT.

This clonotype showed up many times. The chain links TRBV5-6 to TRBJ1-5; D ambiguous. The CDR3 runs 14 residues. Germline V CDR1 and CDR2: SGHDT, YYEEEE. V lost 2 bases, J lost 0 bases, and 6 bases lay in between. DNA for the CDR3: TGTGCCAGCAGCTTCGGATATAGCAATCAGCCCCAGCATTTT. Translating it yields CASSFGYSNQPQHF.

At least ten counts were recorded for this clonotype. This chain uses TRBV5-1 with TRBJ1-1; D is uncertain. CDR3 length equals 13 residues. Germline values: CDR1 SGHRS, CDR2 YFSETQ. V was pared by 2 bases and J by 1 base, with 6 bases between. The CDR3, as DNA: TGCGCCAGCAGCTTTAGCGGGAACACTGAAGCTTTCTTT. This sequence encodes CASSFSGNTEAFF.

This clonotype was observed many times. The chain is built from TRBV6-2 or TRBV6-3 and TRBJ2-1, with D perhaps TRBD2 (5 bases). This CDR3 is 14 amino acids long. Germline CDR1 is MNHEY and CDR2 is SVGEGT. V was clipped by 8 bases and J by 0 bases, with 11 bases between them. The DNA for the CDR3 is TGTGCCAGCCGTAGCGCGAGCTCCTACAATGAGCAGTTCTTC. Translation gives CASRSASSYNEQFF.

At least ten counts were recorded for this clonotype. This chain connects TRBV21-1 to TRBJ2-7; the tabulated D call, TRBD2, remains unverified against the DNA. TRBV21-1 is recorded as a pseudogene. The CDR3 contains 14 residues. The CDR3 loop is CASSPSQGGYEQYF. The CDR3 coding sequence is TGTGCCAGCAGTCCTAGCCAGGGAGGCTACGAGCAGTACTTC.

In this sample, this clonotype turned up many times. The CDR3 loop reads CASSQLLSGSTGELFF. CDR3 coding DNA: TGTGCCAGCAGTCAACTCCTCAGCGGGAGCACCGGGGAGCTGTTTTTT. This chain uses TRBV5-6 with TRBJ2-2; 8 bases align to TRBD2. V shed 5 bases and J 4 bases; nucleotides not matched to a gene: 10. The CDR3 runs to 16 residues. Per germline, CDR1 SGHDT and CDR2 YYEEEE.

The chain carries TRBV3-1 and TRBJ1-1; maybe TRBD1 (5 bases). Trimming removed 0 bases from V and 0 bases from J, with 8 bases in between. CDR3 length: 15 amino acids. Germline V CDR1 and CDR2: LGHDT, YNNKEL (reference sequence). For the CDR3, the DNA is TGTGCCAGCAGCCAAGACAAGGACATGAACACTGAAGCTTTCTTT. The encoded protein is CASSQDKDMNTEAFF.